The 28 T cell receptor beta chains presented below share a single source sample, sequenced in a study of shared T cell receptors in the human thymus listed by TCRdb under 2021. Receptor amplification or capture employed the immunoSEQ multiplex PCR assay. TCRdb provides this immuneACCESS table in a form limited to in-frame rearrangements. Some clones are lacking; in checked studies, under half of them reflect an unresolved V gene, and why the rest are absent is not known. For this sample the table gives under 450,000 clones, of which 85% to 95% were detected only once. The leading ten clones occupy roughly 0.02% of the sample. The specimen was thymocytes. The receptors stem from a human donor.

V is TRBV28 and J is TRBJ2-7, with TRBD1 matching 9 bases. Germline values: CDR1 MDHEN, CDR2 SYDVKM. V shed 3 bases, J shed 5 bases, and the junction held 8 bases outside the gene matches. CDR3 size: 15 residues. The CDR3 here is CASSFWGTGSDEQYF. The CDR3 DNA reads TGTGCCAGCAGTTTCTGGGGGACAGGGTCAGACGAGCAGTACTTC.

The rearrangement uses TRBV18 and TRBJ1-4, with D maybe TRBD1 (5 bases). Germline values: CDR1 KGHSH, CDR2 LQKENI. The CDR3 sequence is 15 residues long. Trimming took 8 bases from V and 2 from J, leaving 15 bases between them. CDR3 protein: CASAGGTPTNEKLFF. The CDR3 nucleotides are TGTGCCAGCGCAGGTGGGACGCCTACTAATGAAAAACTGTTTTTT. The variable domain in full, completed from reference TRBV18 and TRBJ1-4, reads NAGVMQNPRHLVRRRGQEARLRCSPMKGHSHVYWYRQLPEEGLKFMVYLQKENIIDESGMPKERFSAEFPKEGPSILRIQQVVRGDSAAYFCASAGGTPTNEKLFFGSGTQLSVL.

The chain recombines TRBV11-3 with TRBJ1-1; D not certain. Germline V CDR1 and CDR2: SGHNT, YENEEA. Trimming shortened V by 1 base and J by 3 bases, and 6 bases separated the two germline ends. This CDR3 contains 13 residues. CDR3 bases: TGTGCCAGCAGCTTAGCGCGGGACACTGAAGCTTTCTTT. It translates to CASSLARDTEAFF.

The chain carries TRBV9 and TRBJ1-6; D is uncertain. The length of the CDR3 is 15 residues. Trimming took off 4 bases at V and 9 bases at J, with 17 bases between the two ends. Germline V gives CDR1 SGDLS, CDR2 YYNGEE. The CDR3 spells CASSPRRGRGSPLHF. CDR3 nucleotide sequence: TGTGCCAGCAGCCCCCGGAGAGGGCGCGGTTCACCCCTCCACTTT.

The V and J genes are TRBV11-3 and TRBJ1-1; TRBD1 matches at 9 bases. The CDR3 is made up of 14 amino acids. V shed 5 bases and J 4 bases; nucleotides not matched to a gene: 5. The germline V gene has CDR1 SGHNT and CDR2 YENEEA. CDR3 amino acids: CASSGGQGSTEAFF. For the CDR3, the DNA is TGTGCCAGCAGCGGGGGACAGGGAAGCACTGAAGCTTTCTTT.

The chain is built from TRBV27 and TRBJ2-7; D gene unclear. Germline CDR1 is MNHEY and CDR2 is SMNVEV (reference sequence). The CDR3 loop spans 16 amino acids. The V end was cut by 1 base, the J end by 4 bases, with 17 bases between. DNA of the CDR3: TGTGCCAGCAGTTTATTCGCGGCGATTAGTGAGTACGAGCAGTACTTC. Translating it yields CASSLFAAISEYEQYF.

This sequence joins TRBV23-1 and TRBJ1-2; the D is unclear. TRBV23-1 is noted as an ORF with a role that remains uncertain. The V gene lost 4 bases and the J gene lost 5 bases, with 26 bases spanning the gap. The CDR3 sequence is 18 residues long. In DNA form, the CDR3 reads TGCGCCAGCAGTCCCAAGAAGGATACAACCTCAAGGGAATATGGCTACACCTTC. Its translation: CASSPKKDTTSREYGYTF.

The J gene is TRBJ2-1, the V gene TRBV28, with 10 bases that match TRBD2. In germline, CDR1 is MDHEN, CDR2 SYDVKM. The CDR3 contains 16 residues. With 3 bases clipped from V and 6 bases from J, the junction kept 8 bases outside the gene matches. The CDR3, as DNA: TGTGCCAGCAGTTTGGCTAGCGGGAGTCATTCCAATGAGCAGTTCTTC. The encoded protein is CASSLASGSHSNEQFF.

This chain uses TRBV28 with TRBJ2-7; 13 bases are a match to TRBD2. The CDR3 runs to 14 residues. J lost 5 bases, V lost 2 bases, and 0 bases had no gene match. The germline V gene has CDR1 MDHEN and CDR2 SYDVKM. CDR3 nucleotide sequence: TGTGCCAGCAGTTTAGGACTAGCGGGAGACGAGCAGTACTTC. Amino acids: CASSLGLAGDEQYF.

The V and J genes are TRBV7-6 and TRBJ2-2; 8 bases line up with TRBD2. V lost 3 bases to trimming and J lost 2 bases; unmatched junction nucleotides: 5. Germline-derived CDR1 and CDR2 are SGHVS and FNYEAQ. The CDR3 is 16 residues long. The CDR3 sequence: CASSFDGRANTGELFF. CDR3 nucleotide sequence: TGTGCCAGCAGCTTTGACGGGAGGGCCAACACCGGGGAGCTGTTTTTT.

The rearrangement links TRBV7-2 to TRBJ2-3, with 14 bases identical to TRBD2. Looked up from germline, CDR1 is SGHTA and CDR2 is FQGNSA. Trimming cost V 1 base and J 1 base; bases outside gene matches: 7. CDR3 length: 19 amino acids. The CDR3 sequence is CASSLVRTSGRIGTDTQYF. The CDR3, as DNA: TGTGCCAGCAGCTTAGTCAGGACTAGCGGGAGGATCGGCACAGATACGCAGTATTTT. The full variable domain, rest sourced from reference TRBV7-2 and TRBJ2-3, is GAGVSQSPSNKVTEKGKDVELRCDPISGHTALYWYRQSLGQGLEFLIYFQGNSAPDKSGLPSDRFSAERTGGSVSTLTIQRTQQEDSAVYLCASSLVRTSGRIGTDTQYFGPGTRLTVL.

The V call is TRBV11-2, the J call TRBJ1-4; a weak D match, TRBD1 (6 bases). CDR1 and CDR2 from the germline V gene are SGHAT and FQNNGV. The CDR3 has 19 amino acids. The V and J ends lost 5 bases and 0 bases respectively, with 22 bases between them. The DNA of the CDR3 is TGTGCCAGCAGCCCCCAGGGGTGGGCAGGAGTTCCAACTAATGAAAAACTGTTTTTT. It yields the protein CASSPQGWAGVPTNEKLFF. The whole variable domain, remainder taken from reference TRBV11-2 and TRBJ1-4, is EAGVAQSPRYKIIEKRQSVAFWCNPISGHATLYWYQQILGQGPKLLIQFQNNGVVDDSQLPKDRFSAERLKGVDSTLKIQPAKLEDSAVYLCASSPQGWAGVPTNEKLFFGSGTQLSVL.

The chain employs TRBV6-4 and TRBJ2-3, with TRBD2 identical over 7 bases. The CDR3 has 15 amino acids. V dropped 8 bases and J dropped 1; count of bases not matched to a gene: 9. Germline values: CDR1 MRHNA, CDR2 SNTAGT. For the CDR3, the DNA is TGTGCCAGCCAGGCTACTAGCGACGGCACAGATACGCAGTATTTT. It translates to CASQATSDGTDTQYF.

The chain couples TRBV7-2 to TRBJ2-3, with 10 bases aligning to TRBD2. Germline V gene lookup returns CDR1 SGHTA and CDR2 FQGNSA. The junction had 8 bases not matched to a gene; V was cut back by 3 bases and J by 5 bases. The CDR3 extends over 16 amino acids. Written as DNA, the CDR3 is TGTGCCAGCAGCTTTCTGAGCGGGAGGGAGGTAGATACGCAGTATTTT. Its translation: CASSFLSGREVDTQYF. Complete variable domain (other parts from reference TRBV7-2 and TRBJ2-3): GAGVSQSPSNKVTEKGKDVELRCDPISGHTALYWYRQSLGQGLEFLIYFQGNSAPDKSGLPSDRFSAERTGGSVSTLTIQRTQQEDSAVYLCASSFLSGREVDTQYFGPGTRLTVL.

This chain joins TRBV5-1 and TRBJ2-5, with D possibly being TRBD1 or TRBD2 (6 bases each). Germline values: CDR1 SGHRS, CDR2 YFSETQ. The CDR3 contains 14 residues. V gave up 4 bases and J gave up 4 bases, with 14 bases separating them. In DNA form, the CDR3 reads TGCGCCAGCAGCCCGGAGGGGGTCCGAGAGACCCAGTACTTC. Translating it yields CASSPEGVRETQYF.

This chain links TRBV27 with TRBJ2-2, with D possibly TRBD1 on 6 matching bases. Germline CDR1 is MNHEY and CDR2 is SMNVEV (reference sequence). The V end lost 2 bases, the J end lost 8 bases, and 18 bases lay between the germline ends. This CDR3 spans 16 amino acids. The CDR3 protein is CASSLNVRGPGGELFF. The CDR3 region has the DNA TGTGCCAGCAGTTTAAATGTCAGGGGTCCAGGTGGGGAGCTGTTTTTT.

The rearrangement uses TRBV12-5 and TRBJ1-1; D gene ambiguous. Deletions cut 1 base from V and 4 bases from J, with 16 bases between. This CDR3 is 16 amino acids long. Looked up from germline, CDR1 is LGHNT and CDR2 is FRNRAP. CDR3 nucleotide sequence: TGTGCTAGTGGTTTGGGTACGGGAAAACCCGCCACTGAAGCTTTCTTT. This translates into CASGLGTGKPATEAFF.

V is TRBV4-1 and J is TRBJ2-1; no clear D gene. The V end was cut by 0 bases, the J end by 7 bases, with 13 bases between. From germline, CDR1 is MGHRA and CDR2 YSYEKL. The CDR3 sequence is 15 residues long. CDR3 loop: CASSQDSTKGNEQFF. CDR3 sequence (DNA): TGCGCCAGCAGCCAAGACAGCACTAAAGGGAATGAGCAGTTCTTC.

This clone was recorded once. The rearrangement joins TRBV6-5 to TRBJ2-1; D is possibly TRBD1 (5 bases). This CDR3 spans 13 amino acids. The V and J ends lost 6 bases and 9 bases respectively, with 15 bases between them. Per the germline V gene, CDR1 is MNHEY and CDR2 is SVGAGI. The CDR3 coding sequence is TGTGCCAGCAGCTTCAACAGGTACGGTGAGCAGTTCTTC. Protein sequence: CASSFNRYGEQFF.

The chain carries TRBV25-1 and TRBJ2-1; the D is unclear. V was cut by 4 bases and J by 10 bases, with 11 bases left in between. The CDR3 has 12 residues. From germline, CDR1 is MGHDK and CDR2 SYGVNS. Here the CDR3 DNA reads TGTGCCAGCAGTGCTGAAATGGAGGAGCAGTTCTTC. The encoded protein is CASSAEMEEQFF.

The V call is TRBV28, the J call TRBJ2-5, with unresolved D. Trimming removed 8 bases at V and 5 bases at J, with 21 bases between. The CDR3 runs 15 residues. The germline V gene has CDR1 MDHEN and CDR2 SYDVKM. CDR3 amino acids: CASGMKYYSRETQYF. CDR3 DNA: TGTGCCAGCGGAATGAAGTACTATTCTAGGGAGACCCAGTACTTC.

This chain joins TRBV6-5 and TRBJ2-7; 7 bases agree with TRBD2. The CDR3 is made up of 13 amino acids. The J segment lost 5 bases and the V segment lost 7 bases, leaving 8 bases of the junction unmatched. The germline CDR1 and CDR2 sequences are MNHEY and SVGAGI. As DNA, the CDR3 is TGTGCCAGCAAGTCCGTCGCGGGAGACGAGCAGTACTTC. Translation gives CASKSVAGDEQYF.

About this clone itself: Other DNA sequences in the sample encode the same CDR3. The chain carries TRBV28 and TRBJ1-2; TRBD1 is a possible D gene (5 bases). Germline lookup yields CDR1 MDHEN and CDR2 SYDVKM. The CDR3 covers 12 residues. The ends were cut back, 2 bases at V and 8 bases at J, with 9 bases in the middle. In DNA form, the CDR3 reads TGTGCCAGCAGTTTACGGGGGTACGGCTACACCTTC. Translated: CASSLRGYGYTF.

This sequence joins TRBV5-1 and TRBJ2-6, with D perhaps assigned TRBD1 or TRBD2 (5 bases each). V lost 4 bases, J lost 1 base, and 18 bases lay in between. CDR1 is SGHRS and CDR2 is YFSETQ in the germline V gene. The CDR3 is 18 amino acids. The CDR3 reads CASSEGNLDLSGANVLTF. In DNA form, the CDR3 reads TGCGCCAGCAGCGAGGGGAATCTAGACCTGTCTGGGGCCAACGTCCTGACTTTC.

The chain uses TRBV5-1 and TRBJ1-1; 9 bases match TRBD1. The CDR3 spans 17 residues. Trimming cost V 2 bases and J 0 bases; bases outside gene matches: 8. Germline CDR1 and CDR2: SGHRS and YFSETQ. The CDR3 spells CASSLTGTGLMNTEAFF. The CDR3, as DNA: TGCGCCAGCAGCTTAACCGGGACAGGGCTAATGAACACTGAAGCTTTCTTT.

The genes are TRBV11-2 and TRBJ2-1, with TRBD2 identical over 8 bases. Germline CDR1 and CDR2: SGHAT and FQNNGV. The ends lost 4 bases at V and 8 bases at J; junction bases unmatched: 10. This CDR3 is 15 amino acids long. The CDR3 sequence: CASSSFRTSPYEQFF. The CDR3 DNA sequence: TGTGCCAGCAGCTCCTTCCGGACTAGCCCTTATGAGCAGTTCTTC.

V is TRBV4-3 and J is TRBJ1-5; D ambiguous. The CDR3 totals 18 residues. Trimming took 1 base from V and 6 from J, leaving 22 bases between them. Germline V lookup: CDR1 LGHNA, CDR2 YSLEER. CDR3 sequence reads: CASSQVLGKGHLCQPQHF. The CDR3 nucleotides read TGCGCCAGCAGCCAAGTATTAGGAAAGGGTCATTTATGTCAGCCCCAGCATTTT.

V and J are TRBV7-2 and TRBJ2-3; 13 positions agree with TRBD2. After removal of 10 bases from V and 5 bases from J, the junction contained 9 bases not matched to a gene. Germline V gene data show CDR1 as SGHTA and CDR2 as FQGNSA. This CDR3 spans 15 amino acids. The CDR3: CATLILAGGLDTQYF. Here the CDR3 DNA reads TGTGCCACCCTCATACTAGCGGGAGGGTTAGATACGCAGTATTTT.